The TCR beta chain described here comes from a study of T cells in Graves' hyperthyroidism and ophthalmopathy. Points on this clonotype: Its antigen is not known.

Study-wide findings and caveats: Ophthalmopathy and stable hyperthyroidism were told apart by a 13 V-J model. Blood also held most thyroid clonotypes expanded beyond 0.001.

The V end lost 7 bases, the J end lost 4 bases, and 5 bases lay between the germline ends. CDR3 length: 11 residues. From germline, CDR1 is SNHLY and CDR2 FYNNEI. Those patients with uncontrolled infection, other autoimmune disease, pregnancy or lactation were excluded. Regions amplified from RNA transcripts were the TCR beta CDR3 regions. First-round RT-PCR of the TCR CDR3 relied on the HTBI primer set. TCRdb redid the calling of the multiplex PCR reads with MiXCR, one entry per CDR3 protein. Of 550,000 to 700,000 distinct CDR3 sequences in the sample, 40% to 55% were seen once. This rearrangement joins TRBV2 to TRBJ1-3; D is unresolved. Sequencing used peripheral blood or thyroid tissue (not recorded which). The sequence came from an adult woman with Graves' disease, either hyperthyroidism or ophthalmopathy (not recorded which). For the CDR3, the DNA is TGTGCCAGCAAAATCGGAAACACCATATATTTT. Translated: CASKIGNTIYF.